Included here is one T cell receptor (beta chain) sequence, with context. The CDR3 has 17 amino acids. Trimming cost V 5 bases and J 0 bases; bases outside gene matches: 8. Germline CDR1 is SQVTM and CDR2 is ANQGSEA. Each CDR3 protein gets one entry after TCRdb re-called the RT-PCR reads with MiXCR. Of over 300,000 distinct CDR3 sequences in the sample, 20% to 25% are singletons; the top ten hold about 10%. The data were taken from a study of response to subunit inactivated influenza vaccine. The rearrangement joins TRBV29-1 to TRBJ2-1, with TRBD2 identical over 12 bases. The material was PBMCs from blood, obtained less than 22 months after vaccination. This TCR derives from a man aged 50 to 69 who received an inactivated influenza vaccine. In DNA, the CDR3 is TGCAGCGTTACCCCTAGCGGGGGGGGCTTCTCCTACAATGAGCAGTTCTTC. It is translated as CSVTPSGGGFSYNEQFF.